This T cell receptor beta chain appears in the sequencing data of a study of T cells after posttransplantation cyclophosphamide. A remark on this clone: Compared with germline, one end of the junction differs, possibly owing to a read error.

The assay was immunoSEQ multiplex PCR, and TCRdb's table has in-frame clones only and misses some. The table has 10,000 to 15,000 clones, around 86% seen once. The CDR3 runs to 13 residues. Germline V gene lookup returns CDR1 LNHNV and CDR2 YYDKDF (reference sequence). This clonotype originated in a man between 50 and 59 years old in good health, CMV-negative, and a related stem cell transplant donor. J is TRBJ2-5 and V is TRBV15; D call uncertain. The sample consisted of memory CD4+ T cells sorted from PBMCs. CDR3 sequence reads: CATSRAVLEIQYF. Here the CDR3 DNA reads TGTGCCACCAGCAGGGCGGTTTTGGAGATCCAGTACTTC.